Listed below are T cell receptor beta chains from one sample, sequenced in a study of blood T cell repertoires in COVID-19. Assay used: immunoSEQ multiplex PCR; TCRdb lists only in-frame clones, some missing. Of roughly 110,000 clones listed, approximately 84% are singletons. The sample consisted of peripheral blood. These receptor sequences come from a woman aged 55-75 years with acute or convalescent COVID-19. Both conserved end residues are part of each CDR3. A D gene is named only where the DNA matches it firmly. Clone size is stated in some rows and not others, as once, few, many or a class when expanded.

d_call | clone_size | j_call | v_call | cdr3_nt | cdr3_aa
TRBD1 | once | TRBJ1-2 | TRBV7-8 | TGTGCCAGCAGCGAACTAGGACAGGCCCTAATCGGGTACACCTTC | CASSELGQALIGYTF
NA | NA | TRBJ1-1 | TRBV5-1 | TGCGCCAGCAGCTTGGCAGGGGACATGAACACTGAAGCTTTCTTT | CASSLAGDMNTEAFF
TRBD1 | NA | TRBJ1-6 | TRBV15 | TGTGCCACCAGCAGATCCCGGGACAGGGCCAATTCACCCCTCCACTTT | CATSRSRDRANSPLHF
NA | NA | TRBJ2-5 | TRBV29-1 | TGCAGCGTTCAAAAGGCGCAGGGGGAGACCCAGTACTTC | CSVQKAQGETQYF
TRBD1 | NA | TRBJ2-3 | TRBV6-6 | TGTGCCAGCAGCCTCGGACAGGGAAGCACAGATACGCAGTATTTT | CASSLGQGSTDTQYF
TRBD2 | NA | TRBJ2-1 | TRBV6-5 | TGTGCCAGCAATACCGGGACTAGCGGCCGCGGGCAGTTCTTC | CASNTGTSGRGQFF
TRBD2 | NA | TRBJ2-1 | TRBV9 | TGTGCCAGCAGCGTCGCGGGGGGGCCCTACAATGAGCAGTTCTTC | CASSVAGGPYNEQFF
NA | NA | TRBJ1-4 | TRBV6-2/TRBV6-3 | TGTGCCAGCAGTTACTTTTCCGGGGAAAAACTGTTTTTT | CASSYFSGEKLFF
TRBD2 | NA | TRBJ2-3 | TRBV7-3 | TGTGCCAGCAGCTGGGGACTAGCGGGCACAGATACGCAGTATTTT | CASSWGLAGTDTQYF
NA | NA | TRBJ2-3 | TRBV29-1 | TGCAGCGTTGAGGGGGTAGCGGGCACAGATACGCAGTATTTT | CSVEGVAGTDTQYF
TRBD1 | NA | TRBJ1-5 | TRBV12-5 | TGTGCTAGTGGTTTAGGACAGGGGCCCCAGCATTTT | CASGLGQGPQHF
TRBD2 | NA | TRBJ2-2 | TRBV10-1 | TGCGCCGAATTAGGTCGATTGGAGCGGTGCGGGAGTGGGACCGGGGAGCTGTTTTTT | CAELGRLERCGSGTGELFF
NA | NA | TRBJ1-1 | TRBV27 | TGTGCCAGCAGCCGCTACGGGGAAAACACTGAAGCTTTCTTT | CASSRYGENTEAFF
NA | NA | TRBJ1-1 | TRBV10-1 | TGCGCCTCACAGCGGGGTTTGAACACTGAAGCTTTCTTT | CASQRGLNTEAFF
NA | NA | TRBJ1-5 | TRBV2 | TGTGCCAGCAGTGACTCCATGAGTGATCAGCCCCAGCATTTT | CASSDSMSDQPQHF
NA | few | TRBJ2-7 | TRBV5-6 | TGTGCCAGCAGCCGACAGTTATGGTACGAGCAGTACTTC | CASSRQLWYEQYF
NA | NA | TRBJ2-3 | TRBV9 | TGTGCCAGCAGCAAGGGGACTTCTAGCACAGATACGCAGTATTTT | CASSKGTSSTDTQYF
TRBD1 | NA | TRBJ2-7 | TRBV5-1 | TGCGCCAGCAGCCTGGACAGGGGGGGCGAGCAGTACTTC | CASSLDRGGEQYF
NA | NA | TRBJ1-1 | TRBV3-1/TRBV3-2 | TGTGCCAGCAGCCCTGGAGGAGGGGACACTGAAGCTTTCTTT | CASSPGGGDTEAFF
NA | once | TRBJ2-2 | TRBV5-5 | TGTGCCAGCAGCTTGAGGCAGGGCTTCGGCGGGGAGCTGTTTTTT | CASSLRQGFGGELFF
NA | NA | TRBJ2-7 | TRBV5-1 | TGCGCCAGCAGCTTGGAACTGCGGGGCGAGCAGTACTTC | CASSLELRGEQYF
TRBD2 | once | TRBJ2-5 | TRBV6-1 | TGTGCCAGCAGTGAATTTTTAGCGGGGGTCCAAGAGACCCAGTACTTC | CASSEFLAGVQETQYF
NA | NA | TRBJ2-3 | TRBV2 | TGTGCCAGCAGCGAAATAGCAGTTACGCAGTATTTT | CASSEIAVTQYF
NA | NA | TRBJ1-5 | TRBV6-5 | TGTGCCAGCAGGGAGACACAGGGCTCGCCCCAGCATTTT | CASRETQGSPQHF
TRBD1 | few | TRBJ2-7 | TRBV27 | TGTGCCAGCAGTCGGGAACAGGGGGCGGCCGAGCAGTACTTC | CASSREQGAAEQYF
TRBD2 | NA | TRBJ2-2 | TRBV19 | TGTGCCAGTAGTCCGAGGACTAGCGGGAGTGGAGTTAGCACCGGGGAGCTGTTTTTT | CASSPRTSGSGVSTGELFF
NA | NA | TRBJ1-4 | TRBV2 | TGTGCCAGCAGTGAAAGACGGGATAATGAAAAACTGTTTTTT | CASSERRDNEKLFF
NA | NA | TRBJ2-1 | TRBV19 | TGTGCCAGTAGTATAGATGGGGCTAGCGAGTACAATGAGCAGTTCTTC | CASSIDGASEYNEQFF
TRBD2 | NA | TRBJ2-2 | TRBV11-3 | TGTGCCAGCAGCTCTACTAGCGGATACACCGGGGAGCTGTTTTTT | CASSSTSGYTGELFF
TRBD1 | NA | TRBJ1-4 | TRBV18 | TGTGCCAGCTCACCCGGGACAGGGGGCAGAACTAATGAAAAACTGTTTTTT | CASSPGTGGRTNEKLFF
TRBD1 | NA | TRBJ1-2 | TRBV6-1 | TGTGCCAGCAGTTTCTTGGACAGGGGGAATGATGGCTACACCTTC | CASSFLDRGNDGYTF
TRBD2 | many | TRBJ2-3 | TRBV5-1 | TGCGCCAGCAGCTCCGAACCGGGACTAGCGGCGAATACGCAGTATTTT | CASSSEPGLAANTQYF
TRBD2 | NA | TRBJ2-1 | TRBV3-1/TRBV3-2 | TGTGCCAGCAGCCAGACTAGCGGGGACCATGAGCAGTTCTTC | CASSQTSGDHEQFF
NA | NA | TRBJ2-2 | TRBV2 | TGTGCCAGCAGTAGACTGACCCCGAACACCGGGGAGCTGTTTTTT | CASSRLTPNTGELFF
NA | NA | TRBJ1-2 | TRBV4-1 | TGCGCCAGCAGCCAAGATCGGGGGGGCCGGAGCTATGGCTACACCTTC | CASSQDRGGRSYGYTF
NA | NA | TRBJ2-3 | TRBV5-5 | TGTGCCAGCAGCTTGGAGAGCGCAGATACGCAGTATTTT | CASSLESADTQYF
NA | NA | TRBJ2-7 | TRBV6-6 | TGTGCCAGCAGTCTACACAGGTCCGAGCAGTACTTC | CASSLHRSEQYF
TRBD1 | once | TRBJ1-1 | TRBV29-1 | TGCAGCGTTACAGGGGGAAACACTGAAGCTTTCTTT | CSVTGGNTEAFF
NA | NA | TRBJ1-1 | TRBV27 | TGTGCCAGCAGCCTGACCGCTAGGTTTGGGGCTTTCTTT | CASSLTARFGAFF
TRBD2 | NA | TRBJ2-1 | TRBV6-5 | TGTGCCAGCATCAGTATAGGGACTAGCGTTGAGCAGTTCTTC | CASISIGTSVEQFF
TRBD1 | NA | TRBJ1-1 | TRBV2 | TGTGCCAGCAGATTACAGGGGGACACTGAAGCTTTCTTT | CASRLQGDTEAFF
NA | NA | TRBJ1-3 | TRBV2 | TGTGCCAGCAGTCAGAATCAGGGGTCCTTTGGAAACACCATATATTTT | CASSQNQGSFGNTIYF
NA | NA | TRBJ2-7 | TRBV5-1 | TGCGCCAGCAGCTCCCAAGGGGAGGCGTACGAGCAGTACTTC | CASSSQGEAYEQYF
TRBD2 | few | TRBJ2-7 | TRBV9 | TGTGCCAGCAGCGCAGGACTAGCGGAGCGACAGTACTTC | CASSAGLAERQYF
NA | NA | TRBJ1-6 | TRBV6-6 | TGTGCCAGCAGTTACGGTGGGCAGGGGCCCTCACCCCTCCACTTT | CASSYGGQGPSPLHF
TRBD1 | NA | TRBJ1-1 | TRBV5-4 | TGTGCCAGCAGCCGCCCCGGGACAGGGCACACTGAAGCTTTCTTT | CASSRPGTGHTEAFF
NA | NA | TRBJ1-1 | TRBV29-1 | TGCAGCGTCCTCAGGGAGGCCTACCTAAGTGCGAACACTGAAGCTTTCTTT | CSVLREAYLSANTEAFF
TRBD2 | NA | TRBJ2-7 | TRBV12-5 | TGTGCTAGTGGTTTGGGACTAGCTATCGACGAGCAGTACTTC | CASGLGLAIDEQYF